Below, 14 T cell receptor beta chains from the same sample are listed, as sequenced in a study of blood T cell repertoires in COVID-19. Measured with immunoSEQ multiplex PCR; TCRdb has only the in-frame clones, and not every one. The sample shows about 200,000 clones, 90% of them seen only once. What was sequenced was peripheral blood. The receptor set was obtained from a man aged 45-65 years with acute or convalescent COVID-19.

CDR3 amino acids: CAWIMRRRNTEAFF. As DNA, the CDR3 is TGTGCCTGGATCATGAGGCGGAGGAACACTGAAGCTTTCTTT. The chain joins TRBV30 to TRBJ1-1; D unresolved. V lost 4 bases and J lost 1, with 13 bases in between. CDR1 is GTSNPN, CDR2 SVGIG, per germline (reference sequence). CDR3 size: 14 residues.

The rearrangement links TRBV19 to TRBJ2-3; D unresolved. Germline CDR1 and CDR2: LNHDA and SQIVND (reference sequence). The CDR3 sequence is 13 residues long. V lost 4 bases and J 6 bases, leaving 11 bases between the germline ends. The CDR3 reads CASSSPLWDTQYF. CDR3 sequence (DNA): TGTGCCAGTAGTAGCCCCCTATGGGATACGCAGTATTTT.

V and J are TRBV18 and TRBJ2-5, with D unclear. The CDR3 is 16 amino acids. The germline V gene encodes CDR1 KGHSH and CDR2 LQKENI. V shed 4 bases and J shed 5 bases, with 20 bases lying between them. The CDR3 loop reads CASSQNTDSRRETQYF. The CDR3 DNA reads as TGTGCCAGCTCACAAAATACTGATTCCCGGCGGGAGACCCAGTACTTC. Complete variable domain (other parts from reference TRBV18 and TRBJ2-5): NAGVMQNPRHLVRRRGQEARLRCSPMKGHSHVYWYRQLPEEGLKFMVYLQKENIIDESGMPKERFSAEFPKEGPSILRIQQVVRGDSAAYFCASSQNTDSRRETQYFGPGTRLLVL.

The CDR3: CASSFTGQGLETQYF. The CDR3, as DNA: TGTGCCAGCAGTTTTACGGGACAGGGGCTGGAGACCCAGTACTTC. The chain joins TRBV6-5 to TRBJ2-5; TRBD1 agrees at 10 bases. The V gene end was trimmed by 4 bases and the J gene end by 5 bases; junction bases not matched to a gene: 7. CDR3 size: 15 residues. From germline, CDR1 is MNHEY and CDR2 SVGAGI.

This chain joins TRBV10-3 and TRBJ1-3; D remains ambiguous. Germline CDR1 ENHRY, CDR2 SYGVKD. The CDR3 has 17 amino acids. V lost 5 bases and J 0 bases, leaving 17 bases between the germline ends. CDR3 coding DNA: TGTGCCATCAGTAGAGGCCTGGGAGCTAACTCTGGAAACACCATATATTTT. Its translation is CAISRGLGANSGNTIYF.

In regard to this clone: The sample contains more than one DNA sequence encoding this CDR3. The gene calls are TRBV28 and TRBJ2-7; weak D call: TRBD2 (5 bases). Germline V gene lookup returns CDR1 MDHEN and CDR2 SYDVKM. V lost 5 bases and J 2 bases, leaving 7 bases between the germline ends. The CDR3 loop spans 12 amino acids. The CDR3, as DNA: TGTGCCAGCAGTCGGGGTACCTACGAGCAGTACTTC. It translates to CASSRGTYEQYF.

The chain has TRBV27 and TRBJ2-3; D perhaps matches TRBD2 (6 bases). Germline CDR1 is MNHEY and CDR2 is SMNVEV (reference sequence). The CDR3 runs to 16 residues. The V end was cut by 5 bases, the J end by 1 base, with 16 bases between. The CDR3 loop is CASSRGNVGGTDTQYF. DNA for the CDR3: TGTGCCAGCAGTCGGGGGAACGTCGGTGGCACAGATACGCAGTATTTT.

The J gene is TRBJ1-4, the V gene TRBV18, with a possible D match to TRBD1 (6 bases). Germline CDR1 KGHSH, CDR2 LQKENI. This CDR3 spans 15 amino acids. V was trimmed by 3 bases and J by 0 bases, leaving 8 bases between them. The CDR3 spells CASSPRGTTNEKLFF. The CDR3 region has the DNA TGTGCCAGCTCACCCAGGGGTACAACTAATGAAAAACTGTTTTTT.

This clone was observed a few times. This chain connects TRBV19 to TRBJ2-4, with no clear D. Looked up from germline, CDR1 is LNHDA and CDR2 is SQIVND (reference sequence). There are 12 residues in the CDR3. V was shortened by 9 bases and J by 7 bases, with 13 bases between the two germline ends. Here the CDR3 reads CASSGRLNIQYF. The CDR3 DNA follows: TGTGCCAGCTCTGGCAGATTGAACATTCAGTACTTC.

V and J are TRBV28 and TRBJ1-4; no clear D. The CDR3 is 12 amino acids. Trimming stripped 2 bases from V and 15 bases from J, with 13 bases between. In germline, CDR1 is MDHEN, CDR2 SYDVKM. DNA for the CDR3: TGTGCCAGCAGTTTACTCAGGAAAATTTTGTTTTTT. Translating it yields CASSLLRKILFF. The full variable domain, in which reference TRBV28 and TRBJ1-4 provide the parts outside the CDR3, is DVKVTQSSRYLVKRTGEKVFLECVQDMDHENMFWYRQDPGLGLRLIYFSYDVKMKEKGDIPEGYSVSREKKERFSLILESASTNQTSMYLCASSLLRKILFFGSGTQLSVL.

This clone was observed a single time. J is TRBJ1-1 and V is TRBV7-2; D may be TRBD1 (6 bases). With 5 bases removed from V and 0 bases from J, the gap between germline ends came to 10 bases. The CDR3 is 14 residues long. The V gene's germline CDR1 is SGHTA and CDR2 FQGNSA. The CDR3 sequence: CASSPDRLNTEAFF. The CDR3 nucleotides read TGTGCCAGCAGCCCGGACAGATTGAACACTGAAGCTTTCTTT. Filled out from reference TRBV7-2 and TRBJ1-1, the complete variable domain reads GAGVSQSPSNKVTEKGKDVELRCDPISGHTALYWYRQSLGQGLEFLIYFQGNSAPDKSGLPSDRFSAERTGGSVSTLTIQRTQQEDSAVYLCASSPDRLNTEAFFGQGTRLTVV.

The genes are TRBV5-1 and TRBJ1-2, with 11 bases identical to TRBD1. Germline trimming cut 0 bases from V and 8 bases from J; bases unmatched to any gene: 3. The CDR3 is 14 residues long. CDR1 SGHRS and CDR2 YFSETQ come from the germline V gene. The CDR3 loop reads CASSLAGTGGGYTF. Here the CDR3 DNA reads TGCGCCAGCAGCTTGGCCGGGACAGGGGGAGGCTACACCTTC.

The chain links TRBV3-1 (or the pseudogene TRBV3-2) to TRBJ2-2, with 11 bases identical to TRBD2. This CDR3 has 15 residues. The germline CDR1 and CDR2 sequences are LGHDT and YNNKEL (reference sequence). J lost 3 bases, V lost 6 bases, and 3 bases had no gene match. The CDR3 DNA is TGTGCCAGCAGTCCTAGCGGGAGGTACACCGGGGAGCTGTTTTTT. This gives the protein CASSPSGRYTGELFF.

This chain joins TRBV10-3 and TRBJ1-6; no clear D. In germline, CDR1 is ENHRY, CDR2 SYGVKD. The CDR3 loop spans 12 amino acids. V was trimmed by 6 bases and J by 10 bases, leaving 10 bases between them. CDR3: CAISPGGSPLHF. The CDR3 DNA reads as TGTGCCATCAGCCCCGGAGGGTCACCCCTCCACTTT.